A selection of T cell receptor beta chains follows, all from one sample in a study of cytomegalovirus exposure and HLA in healthy donors. TCRdb keeps only in-frame clones here, not all; method: immunoSEQ multiplex PCR. Among around 300,000 clones listed, roughly 90% were seen once. The specimen sequenced was PBMCs. The receptors come from a young woman in good health and CMV-seropositive. Both conserved end residues are part of each CDR3. The order of the fields is V gene, J gene, clone size, D gene, CDR3 DNA, CDR3 protein. The D gene is left open where the match is weak. The size field is filled for only some rows; it gives once, few, many or a size class.

V gene: TRBV23-1; J gene: TRBJ1-1; clone size: .; D gene: TRBD1; CDR3 DNA: TGCGCCAGCAGTCAAAAGAAGACAGGGCTGAACACTGAAGCTTTCTTT; CDR3 protein: CASSQKKTGLNTEAFF
V gene: TRBV7-6; J gene: TRBJ2-5; clone size: .; D gene: .; CDR3 DNA: TGTGCCAGCAGCTTAGACAGACAAGAGACCCAGTACTTC; CDR3 protein: CASSLDRQETQYF
V gene: TRBV4-2; J gene: TRBJ2-7; clone size: .; D gene: TRBD2; CDR3 DNA: TGTGCCAGCAGCCAAATCCACGGGCGGGGGGGCTCCCACGAGCAGTACTTC; CDR3 protein: CASSQIHGRGGSHEQYF
V gene: TRBV4-1; J gene: TRBJ2-7; clone size: .; D gene: .; CDR3 DNA: TGCGCCAGCAGCCAAGAAGTGGGGTACGAGCAGTACTTC; CDR3 protein: CASSQEVGYEQYF
V gene: TRBV6-5; J gene: TRBJ1-2; clone size: .; D gene: TRBD1; CDR3 DNA: TGTGCCAGCAGTCTAGGGACAGGTCGAGGATATGGCTACACCTTC; CDR3 protein: CASSLGTGRGYGYTF
V gene: TRBV5-4; J gene: TRBJ2-3; clone size: .; D gene: .; CDR3 DNA: TGTGCCAGCAGCTTAGGTGGAGATACGCAGTATTTT; CDR3 protein: CASSLGGDTQYF
V gene: TRBV28; J gene: TRBJ2-7; clone size: .; D gene: .; CDR3 DNA: TGTGCCAGCAGCTGGAACTTCTACGAGCAGTACTTC; CDR3 protein: CASSWNFYEQYF
V gene: TRBV2; J gene: TRBJ1-1; clone size: .; D gene: .; CDR3 DNA: TGTGCCAGCAGAGGACAGAACACTGAAGCTTTCTTT; CDR3 protein: CASRGQNTEAFF
V gene: TRBV4-3; J gene: TRBJ2-7; clone size: .; D gene: .; CDR3 DNA: TGCGCCAGCAGCCAAGATCTGGCGGGCGACAGCTCCTACGAGCAGTACTTC; CDR3 protein: CASSQDLAGDSSYEQYF
V gene: TRBV7-9; J gene: TRBJ2-5; clone size: .; D gene: .; CDR3 DNA: TGTGCCAGCAGCTTAGGTGGCCAAGAGACCCAGTACTTC; CDR3 protein: CASSLGGQETQYF
V gene: TRBV18; J gene: TRBJ1-5; clone size: .; D gene: .; CDR3 DNA: TGTGCCAGCTCACTGGACCCGGCTCAGCCCCAGCATTTT; CDR3 protein: CASSLDPAQPQHF
V gene: TRBV11-2; J gene: TRBJ2-2; clone size: .; D gene: TRBD1; CDR3 DNA: TGTGCCAGCAGCCTCGGGACAGGGGTGTACACCGGGGAGCTGTTTTTT; CDR3 protein: CASSLGTGVYTGELFF
V gene: TRBV5-8; J gene: TRBJ2-1; clone size: .; D gene: .; CDR3 DNA: TGTGCCAGCAGCCAGGGCCGAGGGTATAATGAGCAGTTCTTC; CDR3 protein: CASSQGRGYNEQFF
V gene: TRBV7-8; J gene: TRBJ2-2; clone size: .; D gene: .; CDR3 DNA: TGTGCCAGCAGCCCTGGGACCCACGGGGAGCTGTTTTTT; CDR3 protein: CASSPGTHGELFF
V gene: TRBV5-1; J gene: TRBJ2-1; clone size: .; D gene: TRBD1; CDR3 DNA: TGCGCCAGCAGCGGAGGGACAGGGAGTAATAATGAGCAGTTCTTC; CDR3 protein: CASSGGTGSNNEQFF
V gene: TRBV11-3; J gene: TRBJ2-7; clone size: once; D gene: TRBD1; CDR3 DNA: TGTGCCAGCAGCGGTCGGGACAGAAACTACGAGCAGTACTTC; CDR3 protein: CASSGRDRNYEQYF
V gene: TRBV14; J gene: TRBJ2-3; clone size: .; D gene: TRBD2; CDR3 DNA: TGTGCCAGCAGCCAAGATCGTGGCGGGAGGAAGACAGATACGCAGTATTTT; CDR3 protein: CASSQDRGGRKTDTQYF
V gene: TRBV7-8; J gene: TRBJ2-1; clone size: .; D gene: .; CDR3 DNA: TGTGCCAGCAGCTTAGGGGCACAGGTATGGGGTTACAATGAGCAGTTCTTC; CDR3 protein: CASSLGAQVWGYNEQFF
V gene: TRBV6-1; J gene: TRBJ2-7; clone size: .; D gene: .; CDR3 DNA: TGTGCCAGCAGTGAAGCGAGGACAGCCCTCTACGAGCAGTACTTC; CDR3 protein: CASSEARTALYEQYF
V gene: TRBV5-8; J gene: TRBJ2-7; clone size: .; D gene: TRBD1; CDR3 DNA: TGTGCCAGCAGCTTAGGACAGGGATCCTACGAGCAGTACTTC; CDR3 protein: CASSLGQGSYEQYF
V gene: TRBV9; J gene: TRBJ1-6; clone size: .; D gene: .; CDR3 DNA: TGTGCCAGCAGCGTAGAGCCAGCGGGAGATAATTCACCCCTCCACTTT; CDR3 protein: CASSVEPAGDNSPLHF
V gene: TRBV27; J gene: TRBJ2-7; clone size: .; D gene: .; CDR3 DNA: TGTGCCAGCAGTTTTCGGGACTCCTACTACGAGCAGTACTTC; CDR3 protein: CASSFRDSYYEQYF
V gene: TRBV6-5; J gene: TRBJ2-7; clone size: .; D gene: TRBD1; CDR3 DNA: TGTGCCAGCACCACCATACAGGGGGCGAGGAACGAGCAGTACTTC; CDR3 protein: CASTTIQGARNEQYF
V gene: TRBV15; J gene: TRBJ2-7; clone size: .; D gene: .; CDR3 DNA: TGTGCCACTGCCCGGACACCCTACGAGCAGTACTTC; CDR3 protein: CATARTPYEQYF
V gene: TRBV15; J gene: TRBJ1-2; clone size: .; D gene: .; CDR3 DNA: TGTGCCACCAGTAGAGCTGGGAGGGACTATGGCTACACCTTC; CDR3 protein: CATSRAGRDYGYTF
V gene: TRBV5-1; J gene: TRBJ1-2; clone size: .; D gene: .; CDR3 DNA: TGCGCCAGCAGCCCGAACAGGCAGGTCGGCTATGGCTACACCTTC; CDR3 protein: CASSPNRQVGYGYTF
V gene: TRBV4-1; J gene: TRBJ1-6; clone size: few; D gene: .; CDR3 DNA: TGCGCCAGCAGCCTGCAAAGCTCCTATAATTCACCCCTCCACTTT; CDR3 protein: CASSLQSSYNSPLHF
V gene: TRBV7-2; J gene: TRBJ2-7; clone size: .; D gene: .; CDR3 DNA: TGTGCCAGCAGCTTAGAGCTTAGCGGTGGGTACGAGCAGTACTTC; CDR3 protein: CASSLELSGGYEQYF
V gene: TRBV2; J gene: TRBJ2-3; clone size: .; D gene: TRBD2; CDR3 DNA: TGTGCCAGCAGGGGAACTAGCGGGGGGGCAAGAGATACGCAGTATTTT; CDR3 protein: CASRGTSGGARDTQYF
V gene: TRBV27; J gene: TRBJ2-7; clone size: .; D gene: .; CDR3 DNA: TGTGCCAGCAGTTTATTAGGGACCCAGAACCACGAGCAGTACTTC; CDR3 protein: CASSLLGTQNHEQYF
V gene: TRBV4-3; J gene: TRBJ2-7; clone size: .; D gene: TRBD1; CDR3 DNA: TGCGCCAGCAGCCAAGCCGGACAGGGATCGGACGAGCAGTACTTC; CDR3 protein: CASSQAGQGSDEQYF
V gene: TRBV18; J gene: TRBJ2-7; clone size: .; D gene: .; CDR3 DNA: TGTGCCAGCTCACCGGAGGAGACCTTAAACTCCTACGAGCAGTACTTC; CDR3 protein: CASSPEETLNSYEQYF
V gene: TRBV5-1; J gene: TRBJ2-7; clone size: .; D gene: TRBD1; CDR3 DNA: TGCGCCAGCAGCTGGAAGACAGGGGCGTCTGACTCCTACGAGCAGTACTTC; CDR3 protein: CASSWKTGASDSYEQYF
V gene: TRBV5-6; J gene: TRBJ2-7; clone size: .; D gene: .; CDR3 DNA: TGTGCCAGCAGCTTGGGAGGGTATTGGGGGACCTACGAGCAGTACTTC; CDR3 protein: CASSLGGYWGTYEQYF
V gene: TRBV6-5; J gene: TRBJ2-3; clone size: .; D gene: TRBD2; CDR3 DNA: TGTGCCAGCAAGGAGCGGGATTCCACAGATACGCAGTATTTT; CDR3 protein: CASKERDSTDTQYF
V gene: TRBV5-4; J gene: TRBJ2-1; clone size: .; D gene: TRBD2; CDR3 DNA: TGTGCCAGCAGCTTGGGCCTCGCGGGAGTAAGCAATGAGCAGTTCTTC; CDR3 protein: CASSLGLAGVSNEQFF
V gene: TRBV30; J gene: TRBJ2-2; clone size: .; D gene: TRBD1; CDR3 DNA: TGTGCGTTGGGACAGGGTGGTCTCACCGGGGAGCTGTTTTTT; CDR3 protein: CALGQGGLTGELFF
V gene: TRBV6-6; J gene: TRBJ2-7; clone size: once; D gene: TRBD1; CDR3 DNA: TGTGCCAGCCTCCGGGACAGGGCCCACGAGCAGTACTTC; CDR3 protein: CASLRDRAHEQYF
V gene: TRBV5-1; J gene: TRBJ1-4; clone size: .; D gene: .; CDR3 DNA: TGCGCCAGCAGCACAGGGACTGATAATGAAAAACTGTTTTTT; CDR3 protein: CASSTGTDNEKLFF
V gene: TRBV6-1; J gene: TRBJ2-4; clone size: .; D gene: .; CDR3 DNA: TGTGCCAGCAGGCCACAGGGATCGGGCGAAAACATTCAGTACTTC; CDR3 protein: CASRPQGSGENIQYF
V gene: TRBV6-4; J gene: TRBJ2-3; clone size: .; D gene: .; CDR3 DNA: TGTGCCAGCGGCGCGGGGCCCGAGGATACGCAGTATTTT; CDR3 protein: CASGAGPEDTQYF
V gene: TRBV4-3; J gene: TRBJ2-7; clone size: .; D gene: TRBD2; CDR3 DNA: TGCGCCAGCAGCCCAAACTATAGCGGGAAGTCCCACGAGCAGTACTTC; CDR3 protein: CASSPNYSGKSHEQYF
V gene: TRBV4-3; J gene: TRBJ2-1; clone size: .; D gene: .; CDR3 DNA: TGCGCCAGCAGCCAAGCAGGGTCGGGCTCCTACAATGAGCAGTTCTTC; CDR3 protein: CASSQAGSGSYNEQFF
V gene: TRBV2; J gene: TRBJ2-7; clone size: .; D gene: .; CDR3 DNA: TGTGCCAGCAGTGTACTATACGAGCAGTACTTC; CDR3 protein: CASSVLYEQYF
V gene: TRBV14; J gene: TRBJ2-3; clone size: .; D gene: TRBD2; CDR3 DNA: TGTGCCAGCAGCCAAGATAATCCGGGACTAGCGATGACAGATACGCAGTATTTT; CDR3 protein: CASSQDNPGLAMTDTQYF
V gene: TRBV2; J gene: TRBJ2-7; clone size: .; D gene: .; CDR3 DNA: TGTGCCAGCAGTGAAGTGCGGTCTGACCGCGGGGAGCAGTACTTC; CDR3 protein: CASSEVRSDRGEQYF
V gene: TRBV9; J gene: TRBJ2-1; clone size: .; D gene: .; CDR3 DNA: TGTGCCAGCAGTGACCCCCGGGATGAGCAGTTCTTC; CDR3 protein: CASSDPRDEQFF
V gene: TRBV7-2; J gene: TRBJ2-1; clone size: .; D gene: .; CDR3 DNA: TGTGCCAGCAGCTTAGAGAAGGATATAGCCGGTCGGTCTGAGCAGTTCTTC; CDR3 protein: CASSLEKDIAGRSEQFF
V gene: TRBV10-3; J gene: TRBJ2-3; clone size: .; D gene: TRBD1; CDR3 DNA: TGTGCCATACACAGGGGACCCACAGATACGCAGTATTTT; CDR3 protein: CAIHRGPTDTQYF
V gene: TRBV27; J gene: TRBJ1-2; clone size: .; D gene: .; CDR3 DNA: TGTGCCAGCAGTTTGACGGGGGGGGGAGATGGCTACACCTTC; CDR3 protein: CASSLTGGGDGYTF
V gene: TRBV4-1; J gene: TRBJ2-7; clone size: .; D gene: TRBD1; CDR3 DNA: TGCGCCAGCAGCCTGAGACAGGGGGAGGAAGGGGAGCAGTACTTC; CDR3 protein: CASSLRQGEEGEQYF
V gene: TRBV6-1; J gene: TRBJ2-7; clone size: .; D gene: .; CDR3 DNA: TGTGCCAGCAGTGATGGACAGCAACCCTACGAGCAGTACTTC; CDR3 protein: CASSDGQQPYEQYF
V gene: TRBV5-1; J gene: TRBJ2-7; clone size: .; D gene: .; CDR3 DNA: TGCGCCAGCAGCTTGCACACTGGCTCCTACGAGCAGTACTTC; CDR3 protein: CASSLHTGSYEQYF
V gene: TRBV7-2; J gene: TRBJ2-7; clone size: .; D gene: .; CDR3 DNA: TGTGCCAGCAGCCTTCACCGTTCCGGTGGCTACGAGCAGTACTTC; CDR3 protein: CASSLHRSGGYEQYF